The TCR beta chain under discussion was sequenced for a study of T cells in women clearing cervical HPV infection. Across the study: Cases were women with histologically confirmed HPV16-related CIN3 or worse, including a couple of invasive cancers. HLA type could not be excluded as a confounder. No precancer developed; the control's incident HPV16 infection cleared within 12 months.

The method was immunoSEQ multiplex PCR; TCRdb's version includes in-frame clones alone and lacks a portion of them. This sample contains approximately 33,000 clones. This receptor was identified in a woman between 18 and 70 years old with a cervical HPV16 infection that either progressed to CIN3+ or cleared (not recorded which). The sample taken for sequencing was blood buffy coat.

This chain's CDR3 is CASSLSGAYEQYF. Incomplete CDR3 DNA: TGTGCCAGCAGCTTAAGCGGAGCCTACGAG. The gene calls are TRBV11-1 and TRBJ2-7, with a possible D match to TRBD2 (5 bases). The CDR3 end lies 3 residues beyond the end of the read and is filled in from the germline J gene. Trimming took 2 bases from V and 2 from J, leaving 7 bases between them. Germline CDR1 and CDR2: SGHAT and FQDESV (reference sequence). The CDR3 covers 13 residues.